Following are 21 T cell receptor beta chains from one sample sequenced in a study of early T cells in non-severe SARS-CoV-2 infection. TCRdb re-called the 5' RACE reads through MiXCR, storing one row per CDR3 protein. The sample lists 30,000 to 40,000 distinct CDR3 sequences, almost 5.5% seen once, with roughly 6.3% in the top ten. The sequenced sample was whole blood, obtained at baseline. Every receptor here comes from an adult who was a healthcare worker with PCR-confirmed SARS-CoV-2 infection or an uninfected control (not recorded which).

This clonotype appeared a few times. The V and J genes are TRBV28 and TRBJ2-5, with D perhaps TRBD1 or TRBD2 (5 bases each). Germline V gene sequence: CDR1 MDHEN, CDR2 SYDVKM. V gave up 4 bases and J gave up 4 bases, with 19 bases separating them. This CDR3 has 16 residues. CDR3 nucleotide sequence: TGTGCCAGCAGTTCGGGGCGTACTTCCCTAAGAGAGACCCAGTACTTC. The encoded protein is CASSSGRTSLRETQYF.

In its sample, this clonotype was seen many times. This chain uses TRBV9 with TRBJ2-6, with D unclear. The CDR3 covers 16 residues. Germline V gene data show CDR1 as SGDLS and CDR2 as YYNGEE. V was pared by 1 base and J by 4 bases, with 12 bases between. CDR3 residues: CASSVLRADGANVLTF. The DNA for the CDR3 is TGTGCCAGCAGCGTATTACGTGCGGACGGGGCCAACGTCCTGACTTTC. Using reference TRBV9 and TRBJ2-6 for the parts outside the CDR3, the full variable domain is DSGVTQTPKHLITATGQRVTLRCSPRSGDLSVYWYQQSLDQGLQFLIQYYNGEERAKGNILERFSAQQFPDLHSELNLSSLELGDSALYFCASSVLRADGANVLTFGAGSRLTVL.

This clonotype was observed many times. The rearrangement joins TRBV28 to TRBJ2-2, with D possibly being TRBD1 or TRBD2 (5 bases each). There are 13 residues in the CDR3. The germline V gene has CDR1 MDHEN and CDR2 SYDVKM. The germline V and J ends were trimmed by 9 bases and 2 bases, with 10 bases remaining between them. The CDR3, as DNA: TGTGCCAGTTGGGACCCAAACACCGGGGAGCTGTTTTTT. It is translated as CASWDPNTGELFF.

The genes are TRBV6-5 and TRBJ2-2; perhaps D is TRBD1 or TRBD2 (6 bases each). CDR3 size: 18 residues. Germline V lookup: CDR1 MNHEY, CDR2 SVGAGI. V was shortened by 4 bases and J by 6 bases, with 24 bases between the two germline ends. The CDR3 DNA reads TGTGCCAGCAGTTCGCCGAAGGGGGGATGGGTCCCATCCGGGGAGCTGTTTTTT. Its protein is CASSSPKGGWVPSGELFF.

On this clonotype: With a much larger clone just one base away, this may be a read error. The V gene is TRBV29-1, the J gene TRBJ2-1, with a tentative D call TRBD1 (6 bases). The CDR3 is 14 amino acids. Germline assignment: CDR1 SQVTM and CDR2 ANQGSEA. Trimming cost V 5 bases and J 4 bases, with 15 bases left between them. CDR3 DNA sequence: TGCAGCGTTACCAGGGGTACTACATACAATGAGCAGTTCTTC. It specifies CSVTRGTTYNEQFF.

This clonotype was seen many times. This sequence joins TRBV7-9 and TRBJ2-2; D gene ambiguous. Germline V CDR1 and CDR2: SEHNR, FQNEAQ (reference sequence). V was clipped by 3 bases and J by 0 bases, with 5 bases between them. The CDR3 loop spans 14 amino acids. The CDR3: CASSLGTNTGELFF. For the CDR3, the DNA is TGTGCCAGCAGCTTGGGGACGAACACCGGGGAGCTGTTTTTT.

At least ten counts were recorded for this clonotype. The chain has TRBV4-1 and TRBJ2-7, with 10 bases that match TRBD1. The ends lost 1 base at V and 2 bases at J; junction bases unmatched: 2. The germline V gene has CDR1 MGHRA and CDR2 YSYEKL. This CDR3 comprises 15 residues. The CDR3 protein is CASSQGTGGTYEQYF. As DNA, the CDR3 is TGCGCCAGCAGCCAAGGGACAGGGGGGACCTACGAGCAGTACTTC.

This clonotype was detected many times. CDR3 amino acids: CASSRDGPQETQYF. The DNA of the CDR3 is TGTGCCAGCAGCCGGGACGGACCCCAGGAGACCCAGTACTTC. The chain uses TRBV3-1 and TRBJ2-5, with D perhaps assigned TRBD1 or TRBD2 (5 bases each). This CDR3 region has 14 residues. Per the germline V gene, CDR1 is LGHDT and CDR2 is YNNKEL (reference sequence). Trimming took 4 bases from V and 5 from J, leaving 14 bases between them.

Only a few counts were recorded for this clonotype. As DNA, the CDR3 is TGTGCCAGCAGTGACAGCAAAAACATTCAGTACTTC. Its protein product is CASSDSKNIQYF. The chain joins TRBV2 to TRBJ2-4; D not certain. This CDR3 is built from 12 residues. Germline V lookup: CDR1 SNHLY, CDR2 FYNNEI. V was trimmed by 3 bases and J by 3 bases, leaving 3 bases between them. Full variable domain (remainder filled in from reference TRBV2 and TRBJ2-4): EPEVTQTPSHQVTQMGQEVILRCVPISNHLYFYWYRQILGQKVEFLVSFYNNEISEKSEIFDDQFSVERPDGSNFTLKIRSTKLEDSAMYFCASSDSKNIQYFGAGTRLSVL.

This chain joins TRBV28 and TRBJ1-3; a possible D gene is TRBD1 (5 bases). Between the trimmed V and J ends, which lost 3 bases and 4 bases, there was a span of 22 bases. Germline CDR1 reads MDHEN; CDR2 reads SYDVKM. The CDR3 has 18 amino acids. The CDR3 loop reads CASSLALRAGNVGNTIYF. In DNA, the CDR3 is TGTGCCAGCAGTTTGGCGCTCAGGGCAGGGAACGTCGGAAACACCATATATTTT. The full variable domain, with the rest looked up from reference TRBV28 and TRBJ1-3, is DVKVTQSSRYLVKRTGEKVFLECVQDMDHENMFWYRQDPGLGLRLIYFSYDVKMKEKGDIPEGYSVSREKKERFSLILESASTNQTSMYLCASSLALRAGNVGNTIYFGEGSWLTVV.

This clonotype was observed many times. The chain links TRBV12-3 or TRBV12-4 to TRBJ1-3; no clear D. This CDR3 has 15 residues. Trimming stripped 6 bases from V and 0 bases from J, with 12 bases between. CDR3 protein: CASSWGKNSGNTIYF. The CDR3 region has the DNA TGTGCCAGCAGCTGGGGAAAAAACTCTGGAAACACCATATATTTT.

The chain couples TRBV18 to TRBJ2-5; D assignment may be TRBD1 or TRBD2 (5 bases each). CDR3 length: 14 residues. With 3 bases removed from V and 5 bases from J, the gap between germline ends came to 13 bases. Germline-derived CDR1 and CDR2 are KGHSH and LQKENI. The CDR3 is CASSPGTFDETQYF. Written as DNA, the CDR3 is TGTGCCAGCTCACCTGGGACGTTCGACGAGACCCAGTACTTC.

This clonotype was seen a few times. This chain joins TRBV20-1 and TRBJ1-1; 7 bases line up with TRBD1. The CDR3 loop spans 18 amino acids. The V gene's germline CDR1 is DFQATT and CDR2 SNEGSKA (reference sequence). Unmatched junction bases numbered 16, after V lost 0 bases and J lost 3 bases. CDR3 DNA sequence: TGCAGTGCTAGAGATCTTGCAGGGGGGTTCGCGACGGACACTGAAGCTTTCTTT. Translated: CSARDLAGGFATDTEAFF.

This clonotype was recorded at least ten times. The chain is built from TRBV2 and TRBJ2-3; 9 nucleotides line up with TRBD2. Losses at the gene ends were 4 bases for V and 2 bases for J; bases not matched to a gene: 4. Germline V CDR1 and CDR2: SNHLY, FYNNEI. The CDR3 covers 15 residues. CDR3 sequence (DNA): TGTGCCAGCAGTGGTAGCGGGAGACCCACAGATACGCAGTATTTT. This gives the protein CASSGSGRPTDTQYF.

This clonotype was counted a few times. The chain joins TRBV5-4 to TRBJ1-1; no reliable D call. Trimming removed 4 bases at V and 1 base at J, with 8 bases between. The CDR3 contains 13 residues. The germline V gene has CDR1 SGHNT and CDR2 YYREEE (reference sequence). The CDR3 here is CASSPAGNTEAFF. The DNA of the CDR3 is TGTGCCAGCAGCCCGGCAGGGAACACTGAAGCTTTCTTT.

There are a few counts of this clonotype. This CDR3 reads CASSPASGLTGELFF. The CDR3 DNA reads as TGTGCCAGCTCCCCTGCTAGCGGACTCACCGGGGAGCTGTTTTTT. The J gene is TRBJ2-2, the V gene TRBV12-3 or TRBV12-4; 7 bases are a match to TRBD2. Trimming at V came to 8 bases and at J to 4 bases, leaving 10 bases not matched to a gene. The CDR3 has 15 residues.

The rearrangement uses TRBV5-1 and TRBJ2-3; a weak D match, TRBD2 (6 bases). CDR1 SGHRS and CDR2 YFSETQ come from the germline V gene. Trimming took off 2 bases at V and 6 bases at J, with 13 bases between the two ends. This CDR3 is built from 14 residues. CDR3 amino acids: CASSFGDWADTQYF. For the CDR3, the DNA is TGCGCCAGCAGCTTCGGGGACTGGGCGGATACGCAGTATTTT.

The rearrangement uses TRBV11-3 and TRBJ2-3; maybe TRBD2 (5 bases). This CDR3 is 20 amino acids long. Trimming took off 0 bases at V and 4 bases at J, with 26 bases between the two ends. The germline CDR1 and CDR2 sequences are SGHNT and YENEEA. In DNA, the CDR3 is TGTGCCAGCAGCTTAGACCCCCCCTCCGACTTCGCGGGCCACCCAGATACGCAGTATTTT. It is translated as CASSLDPPSDFAGHPDTQYF. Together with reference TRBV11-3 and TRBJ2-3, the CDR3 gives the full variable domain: EAGVVQSPRYKIIEKKQPVAFWCNPISGHNTLYWYLQNLGQGPELLIRYENEEAVDDSQLPKDRFSAERLKGVDSTLKIQPAELGDSAVYLCASSLDPPSDFAGHPDTQYFGPGTRLTVL.

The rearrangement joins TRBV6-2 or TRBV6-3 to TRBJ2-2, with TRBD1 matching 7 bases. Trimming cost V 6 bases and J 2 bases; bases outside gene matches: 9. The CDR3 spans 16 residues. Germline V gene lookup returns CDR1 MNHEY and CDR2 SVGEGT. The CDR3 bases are TGTGCCAGCAGCGAGACCGGGACAGCCAACACCGGGGAGCTGTTTTTT. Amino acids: CASSETGTANTGELFF.

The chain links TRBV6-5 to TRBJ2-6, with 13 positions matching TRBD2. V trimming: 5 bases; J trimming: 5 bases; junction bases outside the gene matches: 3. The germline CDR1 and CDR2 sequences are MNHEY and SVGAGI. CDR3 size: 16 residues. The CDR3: CASSTLAGGRANVLTF. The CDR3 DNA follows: TGTGCCAGCAGTACACTAGCGGGGGGGCGGGCCAACGTCCTGACTTTC.

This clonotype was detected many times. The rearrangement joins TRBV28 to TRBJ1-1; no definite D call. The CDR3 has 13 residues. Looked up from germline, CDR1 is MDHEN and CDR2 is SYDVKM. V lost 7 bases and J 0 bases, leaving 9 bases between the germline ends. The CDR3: CASMAGLNTEAFF. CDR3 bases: TGTGCCAGCATGGCGGGATTGAACACTGAAGCTTTCTTT.